These 4 T cell receptor beta chains were all obtained from the same sample, sequenced in a study of blood T cell repertoires in COVID-19. Produced via immunoSEQ multiplex PCR; TCRdb's table is partial and in-frame only. The sample contains roughly 200,000 clones, about 84% of which appear only once. Sequencing was performed on peripheral blood. These TCRs come from a woman aged 80 or over with COVID-19, enrolled during active disease.

The chain is built from TRBV28 and TRBJ1-2; possible D gene TRBD1, 5 bases. The V gene lost 3 bases and the J gene lost 8 bases, with 16 bases spanning the gap. Germline V gene sequence: CDR1 MDHEN, CDR2 SYDVKM. The CDR3 extends over 14 amino acids. In DNA, the CDR3 is TGTGCCAGCAGTTTGGCGCCGGGGGGTCAAGGCTACACCTTC. Encoded protein: CASSLAPGGQGYTF.

In this sample, this clone turned up a few times. The chain joins TRBV5-4 to TRBJ1-1; possibly TRBD1 for D (5 bases). Germline lookup yields CDR1 SGHNT and CDR2 YYREEE (reference sequence). This CDR3 contains 12 residues. V was shortened by 4 bases and J by 7 bases, with 11 bases between the two germline ends. The CDR3 DNA follows: TGTGCCAGCAGCCCCCTGGGGGGTGAAGCTTTCTTT. Its protein is CASSPLGGEAFF.

The chain carries TRBV15 and TRBJ2-5, with D perhaps TRBD1 (6 bases). CDR1 LNHNV and CDR2 YYDKDF come from the germline V gene (reference sequence). This CDR3 region has 14 residues. Deletions cut 0 bases from V and 4 bases from J, with 9 bases between. CDR3 coding DNA: TGTGCCACCAGCAGAGATCAGGGGAGAGAGACCCAGTACTTC. Translation gives CATSRDQGRETQYF.

The chain couples TRBV5-5 to TRBJ1-1, with TRBD1 identical over 11 bases. V dropped 5 bases and J dropped 3; count of bases not matched to a gene: 6. Germline V lookup: CDR1 SGHKS, CDR2 YYEKEE (reference sequence). The length of the CDR3 is 15 residues. The CDR3 nucleotides read TGTGCCAGCAGGCGTCTGGGACAGGGGGACACTGAAGCTTTCTTT. As protein: CASRRLGQGDTEAFF.